This T cell receptor (beta chain) originates from a study of regulatory T cells in long-lasting Graves disease. Broader study findings: It was in persistent disease that TRBV28, TRBJ1-2 and TRBJ2-5 were favored.

This clonotype occurred a few times. What it binds is unknown. Time point here: persistent/refractory GD, antithyroid drugs over 5 years with positive TRAb. The authors made the TCR library using RNA they extracted from PBMCs. The authors drew patients from an endocrinology department in Xi'an, China. Through Arm-PCR of CDR3 regions and iRepertoire HTBI primers, TCR beta libraries were built. A single record per CDR3 protein comes from TCRdb applying MiXCR to the multiplex PCR reads. The table has about 420,000 distinct CDR3 sequences, around 22% seen once. The CDR3 has 18 residues. V shed 0 bases and J 5 bases; nucleotides not matched to a gene: 7.

Material: peripheral blood mononuclear cells (PBMCs), obtained when the disease was refractory, from a patient treated with antithyroid drugs. V and J are TRBV12-3 or TRBV12-4 and TRBJ2-1; 13 nucleotides match TRBD2. The sequence derives from a female donor with Graves disease. CDR3 in DNA: TGTGCCAGCAGTTTAGCAGGACTAGCGGGAGAGTGGAACAATGAGCAGTTCTTC. Translation: CASSLAGLAGEWNNEQFF.